This T cell receptor beta chain is from a study of T cells in Graves' hyperthyroidism and ophthalmopathy. Regarding the study as a whole: Ophthalmopathy and stable hyperthyroidism were told apart by a 13 V-J model.

The study enrolled patients aged 18 to 65 with newly diagnosed hyperthyroidism of under 2 months' duration. Criteria for exclusion of patients were uncontrolled infection, other autoimmune disease, pregnancy or lactation. In regard to this clonotype: Its antigen is not identified. This may come from a read error, since a much larger clone is one base off. This is likely a read error, given that the CDR3 carries no conserved phenylalanine or tryptophan at its end.

Template material for amplifying TCR beta CDR3 regions consisted of RNA transcripts. First-round RT-PCR of the TCR CDR3 relied on the HTBI primer set. One entry per CDR3 protein, called by TCRdb with MiXCR from the multiplex PCR reads. The sample yields around 400,000 distinct CDR3 sequences, under 15% seen once. V was pared by 7 bases and J by 4 bases, with 6 bases between. Germline values: CDR1 SNHLY, CDR2 FYNNEI. This CDR3 comprises 11 residues. The chain links TRBV2 to TRBJ2-3, with D perhaps matching TRBD2 (6 bases). This receptor was obtained from a woman aged 18-30 years with Graves' hyperthyroidism. Sequenced: blood. CDR3: CASKRADTQYS. The CDR3 nucleotides read TGTGCCAGCAAGCGGGCAGATACGCAGTATTCT.